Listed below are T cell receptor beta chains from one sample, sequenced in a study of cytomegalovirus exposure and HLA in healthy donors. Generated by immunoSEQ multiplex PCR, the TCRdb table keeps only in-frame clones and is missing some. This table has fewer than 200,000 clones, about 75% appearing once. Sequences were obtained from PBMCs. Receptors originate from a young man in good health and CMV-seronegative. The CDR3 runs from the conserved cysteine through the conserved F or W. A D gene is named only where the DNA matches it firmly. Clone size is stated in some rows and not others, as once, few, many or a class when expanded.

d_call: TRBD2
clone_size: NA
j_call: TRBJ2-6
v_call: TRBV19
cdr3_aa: CASTGGRGANVLTF
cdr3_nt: TGTGCCAGTACGGGGGGGAGAGGGGCCAACGTCCTGACTTTC

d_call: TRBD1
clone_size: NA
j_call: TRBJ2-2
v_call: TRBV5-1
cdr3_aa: CASHFGTANTGELFF
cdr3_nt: TGCGCCAGTCACTTTGGGACAGCGAACACCGGGGAGCTGTTTTTT

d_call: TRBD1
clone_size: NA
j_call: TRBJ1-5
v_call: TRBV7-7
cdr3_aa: CASSFVQDRGRLQHF
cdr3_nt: TGTGCCAGCAGCTTTGTCCAGGACAGGGGCCGACTGCAGCATTTT

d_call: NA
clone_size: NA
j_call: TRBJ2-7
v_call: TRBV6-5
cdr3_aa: CATARTGHYEQYF
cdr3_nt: TGTGCCACCGCGCGGACGGGACACTACGAGCAGTACTTC

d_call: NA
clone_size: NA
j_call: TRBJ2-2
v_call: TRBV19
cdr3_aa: CASSILGTGELFF
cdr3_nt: TGTGCCAGTAGTATACTAGGAACCGGGGAGCTGTTTTTT

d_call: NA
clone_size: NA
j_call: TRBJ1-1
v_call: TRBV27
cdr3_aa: CASSQGHLIGNTEAFF
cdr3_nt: TGTGCCAGCAGTCAGGGACATTTGATCGGGAACACTGAAGCTTTCTTT

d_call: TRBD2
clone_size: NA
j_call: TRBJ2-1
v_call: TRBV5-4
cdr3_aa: CASSPGGGSSYNEQFF
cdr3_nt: TGTGCCAGCAGCCCTGGAGGCGGGAGCTCCTACAATGAGCAGTTCTTC

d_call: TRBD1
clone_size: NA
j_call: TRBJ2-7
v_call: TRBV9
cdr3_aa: CASSPHLHSGQISYEQYF
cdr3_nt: TGTGCCAGCAGCCCACATCTCCACTCGGGACAGATCTCCTACGAGCAGTACTTC

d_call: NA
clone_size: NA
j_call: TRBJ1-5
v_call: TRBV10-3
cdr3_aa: CAISEIGVGSNQPQHF
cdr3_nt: TGTGCCATCAGTGAAATAGGGGTTGGGAGCAATCAGCCCCAGCATTTT

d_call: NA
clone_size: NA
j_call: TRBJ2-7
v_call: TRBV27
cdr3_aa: CASSASGATPYEQYF
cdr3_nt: TGTGCCAGCAGCGCCTCAGGTGCCACCCCCTACGAGCAGTACTTC

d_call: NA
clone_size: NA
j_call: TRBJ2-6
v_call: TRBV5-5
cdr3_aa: CASTQSTGANVLTF
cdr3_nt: TGTGCCAGCACCCAAAGCACTGGGGCCAACGTCCTGACTTTC

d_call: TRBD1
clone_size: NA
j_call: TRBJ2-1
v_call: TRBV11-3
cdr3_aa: CASSRQGLDNEQFF
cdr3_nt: TGTGCCAGCAGCCGACAGGGGTTGGATAATGAGCAGTTCTTC

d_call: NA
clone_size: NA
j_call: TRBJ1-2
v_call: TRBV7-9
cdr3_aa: CASSFSQGDGYTF
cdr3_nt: TGTGCCAGCAGCTTTTCACAGGGAGATGGCTACACCTTC

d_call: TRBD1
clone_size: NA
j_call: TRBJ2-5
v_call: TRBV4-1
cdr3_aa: CASSQTDRGQETQYF
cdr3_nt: TGCGCCAGCAGCCAAACAGACAGGGGTCAAGAGACCCAGTACTTC

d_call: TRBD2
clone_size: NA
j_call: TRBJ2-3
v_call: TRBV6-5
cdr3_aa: CASSASGSTDTQYF
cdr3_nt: TGTGCCAGCAGTGCTAGCGGGAGCACAGATACGCAGTATTTT

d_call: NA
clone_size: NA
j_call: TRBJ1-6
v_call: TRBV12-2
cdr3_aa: CASRFVTGEEDSPLHF
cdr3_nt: TGTGCAAGTCGCTTTGTTACAGGAGAAGAGGATTCACCCCTCCACTTT

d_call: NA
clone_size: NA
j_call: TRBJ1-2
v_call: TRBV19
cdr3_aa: CASSIPTFRGYGYTF
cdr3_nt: TGTGCCAGTAGTATCCCAACCTTCCGGGGCTATGGCTACACCTTC

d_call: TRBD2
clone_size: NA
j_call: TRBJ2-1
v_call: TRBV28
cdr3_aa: CASSPPGSGSYNEQFF
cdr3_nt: TGTGCCAGCAGTCCCCCGGGGAGCGGGAGCTACAATGAGCAGTTCTTC

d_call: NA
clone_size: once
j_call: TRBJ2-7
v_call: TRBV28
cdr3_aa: CASRPQGGAEQYF
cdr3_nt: TGTGCCAGCAGGCCACAGGGGGGGGCCGAGCAGTACTTC

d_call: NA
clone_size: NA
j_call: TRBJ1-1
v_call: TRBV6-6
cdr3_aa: CASTGVGNTEAFF
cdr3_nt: TGTGCCAGCACCGGGGTGGGGAACACTGAAGCTTTCTTT

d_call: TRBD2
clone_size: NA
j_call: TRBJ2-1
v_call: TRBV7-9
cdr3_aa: CASSSKGGLVGDEQFF
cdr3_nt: TGTGCCAGCAGCAGCAAGGGGGGACTAGTGGGGGATGAGCAGTTCTTC

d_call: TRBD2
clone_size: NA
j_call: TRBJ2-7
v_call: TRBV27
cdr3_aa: CASSLLASGSSYEQYF
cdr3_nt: TGTGCCAGCAGTTTATTGGCTAGCGGGAGCTCCTACGAGCAGTACTTC

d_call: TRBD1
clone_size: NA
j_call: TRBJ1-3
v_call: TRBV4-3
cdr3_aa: CASSQDRGSGNTIYF
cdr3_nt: TGCGCCAGCAGCCAGGACAGGGGTTCGGGAAACACCATATATTTT

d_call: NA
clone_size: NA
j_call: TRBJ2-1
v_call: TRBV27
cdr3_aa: CASSFWGDEQFF
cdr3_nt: TGTGCCAGCAGCTTTTGGGGCGATGAGCAGTTCTTC

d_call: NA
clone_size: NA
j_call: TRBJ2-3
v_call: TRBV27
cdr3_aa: CASSLLAFTDTQYF
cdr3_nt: TGTGCCAGCAGTTTACTAGCCTTCACAGATACGCAGTATTTT

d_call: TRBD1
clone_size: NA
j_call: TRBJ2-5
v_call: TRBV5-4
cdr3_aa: CASSVTGTGEETQYF
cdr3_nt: TGTGCCAGCAGCGTCACCGGGACAGGGGAAGAGACCCAGTACTTC

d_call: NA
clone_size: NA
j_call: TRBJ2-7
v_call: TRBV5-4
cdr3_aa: CASSSPGLTYEQYF
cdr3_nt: TGTGCCAGCAGCTCTCCGGGACTTACCTACGAGCAGTACTTC

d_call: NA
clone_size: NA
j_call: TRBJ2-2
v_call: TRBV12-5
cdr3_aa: CASGWFSELFF
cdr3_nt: TGTGCTAGTGGTTGGTTCAGTGAGCTGTTTTTT

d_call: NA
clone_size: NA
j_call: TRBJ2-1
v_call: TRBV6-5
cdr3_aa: CASSSGGQRNEQFF
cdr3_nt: TGTGCCAGCAGTTCAGGGGGGCAACGCAATGAGCAGTTCTTC

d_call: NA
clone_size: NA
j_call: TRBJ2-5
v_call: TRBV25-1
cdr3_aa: CASSPEETQYF
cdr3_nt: TGTGCCAGCAGCCCCGAAGAGACCCAGTACTTC

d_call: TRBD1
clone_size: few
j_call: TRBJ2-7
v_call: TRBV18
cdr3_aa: CASQPGQGVYEQYF
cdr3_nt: TGTGCCAGCCAACCGGGACAGGGGGTCTACGAGCAGTACTTC

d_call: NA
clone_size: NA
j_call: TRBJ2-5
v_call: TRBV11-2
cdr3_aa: CASSGDMETQYF
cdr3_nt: TGTGCCAGCAGCGGGGACATGGAGACCCAGTACTTC

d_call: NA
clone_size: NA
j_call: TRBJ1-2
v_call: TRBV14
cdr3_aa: CASSQGSVYGYTF
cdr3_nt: TGTGCCAGCAGCCAAGGGTCGGTCTATGGCTACACCTTC

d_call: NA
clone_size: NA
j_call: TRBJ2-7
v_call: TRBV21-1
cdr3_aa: CASSKEETAYEQYF
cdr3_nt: TGTGCCAGCAGCAAAGAGGAAACAGCTTACGAGCAGTACTTC

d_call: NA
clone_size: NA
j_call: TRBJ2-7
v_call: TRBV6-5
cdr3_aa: CASRSPGVVQYF
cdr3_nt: TGTGCCAGCCGAAGCCCAGGGGTGGTGCAGTACTTC

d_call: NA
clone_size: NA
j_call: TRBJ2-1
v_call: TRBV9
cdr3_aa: CASSVEPREPYNEQFF
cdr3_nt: TGTGCCAGCAGCGTAGAACCCAGGGAACCCTACAATGAGCAGTTCTTC

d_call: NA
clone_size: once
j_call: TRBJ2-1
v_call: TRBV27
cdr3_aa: CASRAGARGLGNEQFF
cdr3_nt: TGTGCCAGCAGGGCGGGGGCGAGGGGCCTGGGGAATGAGCAGTTCTTC

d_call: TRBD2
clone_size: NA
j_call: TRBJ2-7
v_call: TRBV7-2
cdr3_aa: CASSLAGGLAGDYEQYF
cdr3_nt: TGTGCCAGCAGCCTAGCTGGGGGACTAGCGGGAGACTACGAGCAGTACTTC

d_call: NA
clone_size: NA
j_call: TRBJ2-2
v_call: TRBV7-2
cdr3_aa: CASSPSEVLTGELFF
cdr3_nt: TGTGCCAGCAGCCCCAGCGAGGTTCTCACCGGGGAGCTGTTTTTT

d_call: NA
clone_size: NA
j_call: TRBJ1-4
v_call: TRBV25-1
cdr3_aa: CASSESGFGEKLFF
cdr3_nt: TGTGCCAGCAGTGAATCTGGATTCGGGGAAAAACTGTTTTTT

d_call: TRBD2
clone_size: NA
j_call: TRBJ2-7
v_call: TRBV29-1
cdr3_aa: CSAGRLGGEYEQYF
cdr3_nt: TGCAGCGCCGGCCGGTTGGGGGGGGAGTACGAGCAGTACTTC

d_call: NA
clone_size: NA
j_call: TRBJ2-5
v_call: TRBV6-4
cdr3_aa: CASSNKTEETQYF
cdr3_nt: TGTGCCAGCAGCAACAAGACAGAAGAGACCCAGTACTTC

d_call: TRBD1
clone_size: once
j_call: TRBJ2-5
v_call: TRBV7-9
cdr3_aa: CSSSVGQGQETQYF
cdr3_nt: TGTTCCAGCAGCGTGGGACAGGGACAAGAGACCCAGTACTTC

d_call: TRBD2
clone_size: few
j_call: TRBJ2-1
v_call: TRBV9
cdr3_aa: CASSVSGRLDEQFF
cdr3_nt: TGTGCCAGCAGCGTTAGCGGGAGGTTGGATGAGCAGTTCTTC

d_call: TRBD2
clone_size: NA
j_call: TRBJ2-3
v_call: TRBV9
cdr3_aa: CASSGTSGTDTQYF
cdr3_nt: TGTGCCAGCAGCGGGACTAGCGGGACAGATACGCAGTATTTT

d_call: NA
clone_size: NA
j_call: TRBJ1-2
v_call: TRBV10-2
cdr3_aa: CASSESGANHDGYTF
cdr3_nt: TGCGCCAGCAGTGAGTCAGGAGCGAACCATGATGGCTACACCTTC

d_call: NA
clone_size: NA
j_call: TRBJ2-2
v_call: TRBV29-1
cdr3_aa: CSVGRVDGRELFF
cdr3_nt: TGCAGCGTTGGACGGGTTGATGGTAGGGAGCTGTTTTTT

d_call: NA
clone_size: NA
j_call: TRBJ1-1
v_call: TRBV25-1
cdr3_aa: CASSADRNTEAFF
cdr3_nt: TGTGCCAGCAGTGCGGACAGAAACACTGAAGCTTTCTTT

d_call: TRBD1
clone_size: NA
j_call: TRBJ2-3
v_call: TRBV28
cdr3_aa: CATYRGSGTDTQYF
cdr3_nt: TGTGCCACCTACAGGGGGAGCGGTACAGATACGCAGTATTTT

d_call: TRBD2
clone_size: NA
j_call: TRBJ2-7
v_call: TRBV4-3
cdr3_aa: CASSPPSGNPNYEQYF
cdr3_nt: TGCGCCAGCAGCCCCCCTAGCGGGAATCCGAACTACGAGCAGTACTTC

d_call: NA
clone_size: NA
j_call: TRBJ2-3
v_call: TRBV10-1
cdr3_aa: CASSEPTGGPTDTQYF
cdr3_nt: TGCGCCAGCAGTGAGCCGACCGGAGGCCCCACAGATACGCAGTATTTT

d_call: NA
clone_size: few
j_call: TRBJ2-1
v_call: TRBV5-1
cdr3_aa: CASSLGGKEQFF
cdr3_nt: TGCGCCAGCAGCTTGGGAGGGAAGGAGCAGTTCTTC

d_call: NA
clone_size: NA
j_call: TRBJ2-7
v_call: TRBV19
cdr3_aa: CAAGDLGYEQYF
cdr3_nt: TGTGCCGCGGGCGATTTGGGCTACGAGCAGTACTTC